The T cell receptor (beta chain) described here comes from a study of CD8 T cells in Susac syndrome. Isolation of CD8+ and CD4+ T cells was performed negatively, whereas enrichment of TEMRA cells was done by FACS. Note on this clonotype: Its antigen is undetermined.

With random hexamers, roughly 0.45 to 1 ug RNA was reverse transcribed. The amplification used immunoSEQ multiplex PCR on TCR beta CDR3; it spanned 54 Vbeta and 13 Jbeta. TCRdb reprocessed the immunoSEQ multiplex PCR reads via MiXCR and lists one record per CDR3 protein. The repertoire holds approximately 46,000 distinct CDR3 sequences, around 92% seen once, with around 0.41% in the top ten. The length of the CDR3 is 13 residues. Germline V lookup: CDR1 SGHAT, CDR2 FQNNGV. The ends were cut back, 8 bases at V and 8 bases at J, with 16 bases in the middle. Study-level points and caveats: It was acknowledged in the study that its TCR sequencing and HLA analysis involved a relatively small number of individuals.

This sequence was found in a human donor in good health. The V and J genes are TRBV11-2 and TRBJ2-1; D is possibly TRBD1 or TRBD2 (7 bases each). The sample consisted of CD8+ T cells from PBMCs. CDR3 residues: CASVSGGRDEQFF. CDR3 coding DNA: TGTGCCAGCGTCTCAGGGGGGAGGGATGAGCAGTTCTTC.